Reported below is one T cell receptor beta chain. What it binds is unknown. The record originates from a study of chemoradiotherapy in HPV16-positive cancers. Notes on the study in general: Non-HPV-specific T cells did not expand in tumors during treatment, whereas candidate HPV-specific clones and E7-related motifs did.

Sequenced by immunoSEQ multiplex PCR; TCRdb stores in-frame clones only, minus some. The sample includes roughly 6,100 clones, around 70% of them seen just once. This CDR3 region has 14 residues. V was clipped by 5 bases and J by 4 bases, with 11 bases between them. CDR1 is SEHNR, CDR2 FQNEAQ, per germline (reference sequence). The sequencing used tumor tissue, collected from a patient who underwent chemoradiotherapy. The clonotype comes from a human donor with HPV-associated anogenital cancer. V gene TRBV7-9 combines with J gene TRBJ2-2; no reliable D call. The CDR3 DNA reads TGTGCCAGCAGCGAACAAACGGGCACCGGGGAGCTGTTTTTT. It encodes CASSEQTGTGELFF.